The 22 T cell receptor beta chains listed next were all sequenced from one sample in a study of T cells in localized non-small cell lung cancer. Here immunoSEQ multiplex PCR was the method, and the copy in TCRdb shows in-frame clones only, minus some. Among tens of thousands of clones, 85% to 90% were seen once, and the ten largest hold roughly 19%. Sequencing was performed on peripheral blood, taken before any cancer treatment. These receptors were obtained from a woman aged 35 to 69 with stage I squamous cell lung carcinoma.

V usage is TRBV25-1 and J usage is TRBJ1-4; no clear D gene. The length of the CDR3 is 13 residues. V was trimmed by 1 base and J by 8 bases, leaving 8 bases between them. Germline V gene lookup returns CDR1 MGHDK and CDR2 SYGVNS. The CDR3 DNA is TGTGCCAGCAGTGAATCCCTCCGGGAAAAACTGTTTTTT. It yields the protein CASSESLREKLFF.

V gene TRBV5-1 combines with J gene TRBJ2-2; no clear D. Germline-derived CDR1 and CDR2 are SGHRS and YFSETQ. The CDR3 extends over 13 amino acids. The V end was cut by 0 bases, the J end by 10 bases, with 10 bases between. In nucleotides, the CDR3 is TGCGCCAGCAGCTTGGGACTCGACCTGGAGCTGTTTTTT. It translates to CASSLGLDLELFF.

V and J are TRBV9 and TRBJ2-1; 13 bases line up with TRBD2. The CDR3 length is 15 residues. After removal of 0 bases from V and 7 bases from J, the junction contained 1 base not matched to a gene. Germline V lookup: CDR1 SGDLS, CDR2 YYNGEE. CDR3 sequence (DNA): TGTGCCAGCAGCGTAGAGACTAGCGGGGGGAATGAGCAGTTCTTC. This codes for CASSVETSGGNEQFF.

This clone came up once. The chain has TRBV30 and TRBJ1-6; maybe TRBD1 (5 bases). The CDR3 is 12 residues long. V gave up 1 base and J gave up 16 bases, with 14 bases separating them. Germline CDR1 reads GTSNPN; CDR2 reads SVGIG (reference sequence). The CDR3 nucleotides read TGTGCCTGGAGTGAAGTGGCGAGACAGCTCCACTTT. This encodes CAWSEVARQLHF.

The V call is TRBV9, the J call TRBJ2-1; D is possibly TRBD2 (6 bases). This CDR3 contains 15 residues. The V end was cut by 3 bases, the J end by 3 bases, with 13 bases between. CDR1 is SGDLS, CDR2 YYNGEE, per germline. CDR3 sequence (DNA): TGTGCCAGCAGCGCGGGGGTCGGGATCTACAATGAGCAGTTCTTC. Its translation is CASSAGVGIYNEQFF.

This clone occurred once. This chain uses TRBV18 with TRBJ1-3, with 7 nucleotides matching TRBD1. The junction had 6 bases not matched to a gene; V was cut back by 3 bases and J by 7 bases. Germline V gene sequence: CDR1 KGHSH, CDR2 LQKENI. The CDR3 has 14 amino acids. The CDR3 nucleotides read TGTGCCAGCTCACCCTCGACAGGGTCTAACACCATATATTTT. Its translation is CASSPSTGSNTIYF.

The V gene is TRBV6-5, the J gene TRBJ2-3; D gene unclear. Germline V gene data show CDR1 as MNHEY and CDR2 as SVGAGI. Trimming took 5 bases from V and 3 from J, leaving 9 bases between them. The CDR3 runs 13 residues. The CDR3 DNA reads TGTGCCAGCAGTCGAGACGTGACAGATACGCAGTATTTT. Encoded protein: CASSRDVTDTQYF.

This chain joins TRBV11-2 and TRBJ1-6; D perhaps matches TRBD1 (6 bases). CDR1 is SGHAT, CDR2 FQNNGV, per germline. CDR3 length: 15 amino acids. V was trimmed by 1 base and J by 7 bases, leaving 11 bases between them. The CDR3 coding sequence is TGTGCCAGCAGCTTAGCCCCAGGGACAAATTCACCCCTCCACTTT. Encoded protein: CASSLAPGTNSPLHF.

The V gene is TRBV30, the J gene TRBJ2-5; D possibly uses TRBD1 or TRBD2 (5 bases each). CDR1 and CDR2 (germline): GTSNPN, SVGIG (reference sequence). The CDR3 has 15 amino acids. The germline V and J ends were trimmed by 0 bases and 1 base, with 12 bases remaining between them. The CDR3, as DNA: TGTGCCTGGAGTGTACTGGGGGTGGGCCAAGAGACCCAGTACTTC. Translating gives CAWSVLGVGQETQYF. Variable domain in full (rest from reference TRBV30 and TRBJ2-5): SQTIHQWPATLVQPVGSPLSLECTVEGTSNPNLYWYRQAAGRGLQLLFYSVGIGQISSEVPQNLSASRPQDRQFILSSKKLLLSDSGFYLCAWSVLGVGQETQYFGPGTRLLVL.

The V and J genes are TRBV5-4 and TRBJ1-2; the D is unclear. The V and J ends lost 1 base and 4 bases respectively, with 11 bases between them. The germline V gene encodes CDR1 SGHNT and CDR2 YYREEE (reference sequence). This CDR3 has 14 amino acids. CDR3 in DNA: TGTGCCAGCAGCTTGTCGAAGGCGGCCTATGGCTACACCTTC. Translated: CASSLSKAAYGYTF.

A few counts support this clone. J is TRBJ2-2 and V is TRBV5-1, with no clear D. CDR1 is SGHRS, CDR2 YFSETQ, per germline. The V and J ends lost 6 bases and 1 base respectively, with 7 bases between them. This CDR3 comprises 13 residues. CDR3 nucleotide sequence: TGCGCCAGCATTGAGGAGAACACCGGGGAGCTGTTTTTT. Encoded protein: CASIEENTGELFF.

This chain connects TRBV7-9 to TRBJ1-2; D perhaps matches TRBD1 (5 bases). The CDR3 runs 14 residues. Trimming took off 5 bases at V and 2 bases at J, with 12 bases between the two ends. The germline V gene encodes CDR1 SEHNR and CDR2 FQNEAQ (reference sequence). This CDR3 is CASSTQGPNYGYTF. In DNA form, the CDR3 reads TGTGCCAGCAGCACCCAGGGACCGAACTATGGCTACACCTTC.

This clone occurred a few times. This rearrangement joins TRBV21-1 to TRBJ2-7. TRBV21-1 is recorded as a pseudogene. This CDR3 is built from 15 residues. CDR3 nucleotide sequence: TGTGCCAGCAGCAAGGGACGGGGCCTCTACTACGAGCAGTACTTC. Encoded protein: CASSKGRGLYYEQYF.

The chain carries TRBV19 and TRBJ1-5, with TRBD1 matching over 8 bases. CDR3 length: 15 residues. Per germline, CDR1 LNHDA and CDR2 SQIVND (reference sequence). The V segment lost 6 bases and the J segment 2 bases; nucleotides outside the gene matches: 6. The CDR3 nucleotides are TGTGCCAGTAGGGACAGGGAAGGAGGCAATCAGCCCCAGCATTTT. Encoded protein: CASRDREGGNQPQHF. The variable domain in full, with the rest retrieved from reference TRBV19 and TRBJ1-5, is DGGITQSPKYLFRKEGQNVTLSCEQNLNHDAMYWYRQDPGQGLRLIYYSQIVNDFQKGDIAEGYSVSREKKESFPLTVTSAQKNPTAFYLCASRDREGGNQPQHFGDGTRLSIL.

This clone has a handful of counts. This chain joins TRBV7-3 and TRBJ1-1; D is undetermined. Germline loops: CDR1 SGHTA, CDR2 FQGTGA. Between the trimmed V and J ends, which lost 1 base and 3 bases, there was a span of 6 bases. This CDR3 region has 13 residues. The CDR3 loop reads CASSLSVDTEAFF. CDR3 sequence (DNA): TGTGCCAGCAGCTTAAGCGTGGACACTGAAGCTTTCTTT. The variable domain in full, completed from reference TRBV7-3 and TRBJ1-1, reads GAGVSQTPSNKVTEKGKYVELRCDPISGHTALYWYRQSLGQGPEFLIYFQGTGAADDSGLPNDRFFAVRPEGSVSTLKIQRTERGDSAVYLCASSLSVDTEAFFGQGTRLTVV.

This clone was seen a single time. V usage is TRBV29-1 and J usage is TRBJ1-2; D may be TRBD1 (5 bases). Trimming left V 4 bases short and J 8 bases short, with 11 bases between. The germline V gene encodes CDR1 SQVTM and CDR2 ANQGSEA. This CDR3 region has 11 residues. The chain's CDR3 is CSVVGDRGYTF. In DNA, the CDR3 is TGCAGCGTTGTAGGGGATAGAGGCTACACCTTC.

This chain connects TRBV18 to TRBJ2-3; 12 bases line up with TRBD2. Losses at the gene ends were 0 bases for V and 4 bases for J; bases not matched to a gene: 2. CDR3 size: 16 residues. Germline V gives CDR1 KGHSH, CDR2 LQKENI. Here the CDR3 DNA reads TGTGCCAGCTCACCACCCCTAGCGGGGGGGGCAGATACGCAGTATTTT. This encodes CASSPPLAGGADTQYF.

The CDR3 coding sequence is TGTGCCATCAGTGCCAGCAGTGATGGCTACACCTTC. Translation: CAISASSDGYTF. J is TRBJ1-2 and V is TRBV10-3; D remains ambiguous. The V end was cut by 4 bases, the J end by 6 bases, with 9 bases between. The CDR3 consists of 12 residues. Germline CDR1 is ENHRY and CDR2 is SYGVKD.

The J gene is TRBJ2-5, the V gene TRBV5-4; 10 positions agree with TRBD2. The trim removed 0 bases at V and 1 base at J, leaving 6 bases unmatched. The CDR3 extends over 17 amino acids. Germline V gene data show CDR1 as SGHNT and CDR2 as YYREEE (reference sequence). The DNA for the CDR3 is TGTGCCAGCAGCTTGGAGTGGGCTAGCGGGGGCCAAGAGACCCAGTACTTC. This gives the protein CASSLEWASGGQETQYF.

The V call is TRBV27, the J call TRBJ2-7, with 7 bases fitting TRBD2. The junction had 2 bases not matched to a gene; V was cut back by 5 bases and J by 4 bases. Germline assignment: CDR1 MNHEY and CDR2 SMNVEV (reference sequence). The CDR3 contains 12 residues. CDR3 sequence reads: CASSPGGYEQYF. DNA for the CDR3: TGTGCCAGCAGTCCCGGGGGGTACGAGCAGTACTTC.

The chain recombines TRBV18 with TRBJ1-1, with no clear D. Germline V gene lookup returns CDR1 KGHSH and CDR2 LQKENI. V lost 2 bases and J 1 base, leaving 11 bases between the germline ends. The CDR3 runs 15 residues. CDR3 sequence: CASSPTEAPNTEAFF. The DNA of the CDR3 is TGTGCCAGCTCACCAACGGAAGCCCCGAACACTGAAGCTTTCTTT.

The CDR3 nucleotides read TGTGCCAGCAGGGAAGACAGGCAAGGCCCCTATGGCTACACCTTC. Residues: CASREDRQGPYGYTF. The J gene is TRBJ1-2, the V gene TRBV5-4; a weak D match, TRBD1 (6 bases). Germline CDR1 reads SGHNT; CDR2 reads YYREEE (reference sequence). The CDR3 covers 15 residues. The V end was cut by 5 bases, the J end by 4 bases, with 18 bases between.